This entry features one T cell receptor beta chain sequence. Its antigen is still unknown. Among the 110 or so subjects of the validation cohort, separate from the roughly 670-subject first cohort, were the donors. These data are taken from a study of cytomegalovirus exposure and HLA in healthy donors. Study observations and caveats: Among TCR beta chains, those listed as cytomegalovirus-associated numbered over 150. Later, an analysis found that TCR clusters from the first cohort tended to co-occur in the roughly 110 validation repertoires. In vitro checks showed that a few CMV-associated chains really do target CMV antigens.

In germline, CDR1 is MNHNY, CDR2 SVGAGI (reference sequence). The V end lost 2 bases, the J end lost 7 bases, and 6 bases lay between the germline ends. This CDR3 has 11 amino acids. Clones were read by immunoSEQ multiplex PCR, and TCRdb kept only the in-frame ones, dropping some. The sample lists about 280,000 clones; approximately 88% were seen once. The rearrangement links TRBV6-6 to TRBJ2-7; D is possibly TRBD1 (6 bases). The sample consisted of PBMCs. The receptor comes from a woman aged 18 to 35 in good health and CMV-seronegative. CDR3 region: CASSYGQEQYF. In DNA, the CDR3 is TGTGCCAGCAGTTACGGACAGGAGCAGTACTTC.